This T cell receptor (beta chain) was documented in a study of shared clonotypes between healthy human individuals. Study-level information: CD8 memory received one plate per donor, CD8 naive two, CD4 memory three and CD4 naive three.

V gave up 4 bases and J gave up 16 bases, with 23 bases separating them. Germline values: CDR1 SGHTA, CDR2 FQGNSA. The CDR3 covers 14 residues. This clone has only one observation. Its antigen is as yet unknown. General observations from the study: An expected dependence of interdonor clonotype sharing on sequencing depth was noted. Owing to a small donor count, the genetic and exposure-history diversity represented was limited.

The assay was immunoSEQ multiplex PCR, and TCRdb's table has in-frame clones only and misses some. The sample lists around 1.5 million clones, around 98% seen once, with approximately 0.45% in the top ten. The TCR originated in a man aged 25 to 45 in good health. Sequencing was done on a sample of naive CD4+ T cells sorted from blood. The subset is: CD45RA+ positively selected. This sequence joins TRBV7-2 and TRBJ2-1; perhaps TRBD2 as D (7 bases). CDR3 region: CASSSTHRLGGHFF. CDR3 coding DNA: TGTGCCAGCAGCTCCACCCATCGGCTGGGGGGGCACTTCTTC. The full variable domain, with the rest looked up from reference TRBV7-2 and TRBJ2-1, is GAGVSQSPSNKVTEKGKDVELRCDPISGHTALYWYRQSLGQGLEFLIYFQGNSAPDKSGLPSDRFSAERTGGSVSTLTIQRTQQEDSAVYLCASSSTHRLGGHFFGPGTRLTVL.